The 30 T cell receptor beta chains below come from one sample, sequenced in a study of T-cell reconstitution after alpha-beta-depleted transplantation in children. It was with unique molecular identifiers that the TCRbeta library was prepared. MiXCR, applied by TCRdb to the PCR reads, yields one record per CDR3 protein. The data hold roughly 570,000 distinct CDR3 sequences, with 25% to 30% observed a single time. Specimen: PBMCs, collected before TCRalphabeta/CD19-depleted stem cell transplant. Receptors originate from a boy younger than two with Wiskott-Aldrich syndrome, due to receive a stem cell transplant.

This clonotype occurred a few times. This sequence joins TRBV21-1 and TRBJ2-1; no check of the table's D call, TRBD1, against the DNA was made. TRBV21-1 is a documented pseudogene. CDR3 length equals 18 residues. The CDR3 nucleotides read TGTGCCAGCAGCCTCGGAGAGGACAGGCTAGACCCTTACAATGAGCAGTTCTTC. Translated, it gives CASSLGEDRLDPYNEQFF.

This clonotype occurred many times. The CDR3 is CASSADRGNEQFF. The CDR3 nucleotides read TGTGCCAGCAGTGCAGACAGGGGCAATGAGCAGTTCTTC. The chain recombines TRBV12-3 or TRBV12-4 with TRBJ2-1, with TRBD1 identical over 8 bases. CDR3 length: 13 amino acids. Unmatched junction bases numbered 3, after V lost 5 bases and J lost 6 bases.

This clonotype was found a few times. CDR3: CASSSGQGGGYTF. The CDR3 nucleotides are TGCGCCAGCAGCTCGGGACAGGGTGGCGGCTACACCTTC. This chain links TRBV5-1 with TRBJ1-2, with TRBD1 identical over 9 bases. Germline loops: CDR1 SGHRS, CDR2 YFSETQ. The CDR3 has 13 amino acids. Trimming at V came to 3 bases and at J to 8 bases, leaving 5 bases not matched to a gene.

The rearrangement links TRBV5-1 to TRBJ2-3; D may be TRBD2 (6 bases). The CDR3 runs to 14 residues. CDR1 is SGHRS, CDR2 YFSETQ, per germline. V was shortened by 5 bases and J by 1 base, with 11 bases between the two germline ends. CDR3 in amino acids: CASSSDYGTDTQYF. The CDR3 DNA reads TGCGCCAGCAGTTCGGACTACGGCACAGATACGCAGTATTTT. Full variable domain (outside the CDR3, taken from reference TRBV5-1 and TRBJ2-3): KAGVTQTPRYLIKTRGQQVTLSCSPISGHRSVSWYQQTPGQGLQFLFEYFSETQRNKGNFPGRFSGRQFSNSRSEMNVSTLELGDSALYLCASSSDYGTDTQYFGPGTRLTVL.

There are a few counts of this clonotype. The chain combines TRBV10-3 with TRBJ2-6; D call uncertain. The CDR3 loop spans 16 amino acids. Between the trimmed V and J ends, which lost 0 bases and 0 bases, there was a span of 6 bases. Per germline, CDR1 ENHRY and CDR2 SYGVKD. The CDR3 sequence is CAISESPSSGANVLTF. The DNA of the CDR3 is TGTGCCATCAGTGAGTCTCCGAGCTCTGGGGCCAACGTCCTGACTTTC.

The sample holds many counts of this clonotype. This chain uses TRBV29-1 with TRBJ2-1; D unresolved. In germline, CDR1 is SQVTM, CDR2 ANQGSEA. The CDR3 contains 10 residues. Between the trimmed V and J ends, which lost 4 bases and 5 bases, there was a span of 3 bases. The CDR3 nucleotides read TGCAGCGTTGGAAACAATGAGCAGTTCTTC. It codes for CSVGNNEQFF.

V usage is TRBV25-1 and J usage is TRBJ2-7; D tentatively fits TRBD1 or TRBD2 (5 bases each). Trimming stripped 4 bases from V and 9 bases from J, with 13 bases between. Germline loops: CDR1 MGHDK, CDR2 SYGVNS. CDR3 length: 12 amino acids. CDR3 DNA sequence: TGTGCCAGCAGTGTCCGGGACGTCGCGCAGTACTTC. Residues: CASSVRDVAQYF.

This chain uses TRBV12-3 or TRBV12-4 with TRBJ2-1; D might be TRBD2 (5 bases). Trimming cost V 6 bases and J 3 bases, with 12 bases left between them. The CDR3 has 14 amino acids. CDR3 region: CASRERAIYNEQFF. In nucleotides, the CDR3 is TGTGCCAGCAGGGAGAGGGCCATCTACAATGAGCAGTTCTTC.

The chain carries TRBV9 and TRBJ2-3; the match to TRBD2 covers 11 bases. CDR1 SGDLS and CDR2 YYNGEE come from the germline V gene. This CDR3 contains 19 residues. V lost 3 bases and J lost 4; bases outside the gene matches: 16. The chain's CDR3 is CASSDPITFSGRDPDTQYF. In nucleotides, the CDR3 is TGTGCCAGCAGCGACCCAATAACCTTTAGCGGGAGGGATCCAGATACGCAGTATTTT.

J is TRBJ1-1 and V is TRBV11-2; D is ambiguous. Germline V gene lookup returns CDR1 SGHAT and CDR2 FQNNGV. V lost 5 bases and J 2 bases, leaving 18 bases between the germline ends. This CDR3 contains 16 residues. The CDR3 nucleotides read TGTGCCAGCAGCCTCCGGGCGGGTGGGAGTAACACTGAAGCTTTCTTT. It specifies CASSLRAGGSNTEAFF.

Only a few counts were recorded for this clonotype. J is TRBJ2-3 and V is TRBV20-1; TRBD2 matches 8 bases. This CDR3 has 15 residues. The germline V gene has CDR1 DFQATT and CDR2 SNEGSKA (reference sequence). The V and J ends lost 3 bases and 4 bases, in that order; junction bases with no gene match: 9. The CDR3 loop reads CSASEAGVLPDTQYF. The CDR3 nucleotides are TGCAGTGCTAGTGAAGCGGGAGTTCTTCCAGATACGCAGTATTTT.

The sample holds a few counts of this clonotype. The rearrangement joins TRBV9 to TRBJ2-1; 7 bases agree with TRBD2. The length of the CDR3 is 15 residues. The germline V gene has CDR1 SGDLS and CDR2 YYNGEE. The J segment lost 4 bases and the V segment lost 7 bases, leaving 11 bases of the junction unmatched. DNA of the CDR3: TGTGCCAGCGGACGAATAGCGGGCGGGTACAATGAGCAGTTCTTC. Its protein is CASGRIAGGYNEQFF.

Only a few counts were recorded for this clonotype. One end of the junction varies from germline; a read error may be responsible. V gene TRBV28 combines with J gene TRBJ2-5, with D perhaps TRBD1 or TRBD2 (5 bases each). The CDR3 has 15 amino acids. Germline CDR1 MDHEN, CDR2 SYDVKM. DNA of the CDR3: TGTGCCAGCAGTTACGACCGGGACCCAGTAGAGACCCATTACTTC. Encoded protein: CASSYDRDPVETHYF.

CDR3 nucleotides: TGCGCCAGCCACTCCGGGACAGGGGCATATTACGAGCAGTACTTC. Its protein product is CASHSGTGAYYEQYF. The rearrangement uses TRBV5-1 and TRBJ2-7; the match to TRBD1 covers 10 bases. Germline lookup yields CDR1 SGHRS and CDR2 YFSETQ. The CDR3 loop spans 15 amino acids. J gave up 4 bases and V 7 bases, and 11 bases lay outside the gene matches.

V and J are TRBV5-1 and TRBJ2-7, with 9 bases fitting TRBD1. V was clipped by 4 bases and J by 0 bases; unmatched bases: 8. There are 16 residues in the CDR3. Germline V CDR1 and CDR2: SGHRS, YFSETQ. The CDR3 loop is CASSQSGTGSSYEQYF. The CDR3 DNA reads as TGCGCCAGCAGCCAATCCGGGACAGGGAGCTCCTACGAGCAGTACTTC.

The table lists this clonotype with a few counts. The chain joins TRBV18 to TRBJ2-3, with TRBD2 matching 9 bases. Germline CDR1 reads KGHSH; CDR2 reads LQKENI. This CDR3 comprises 15 residues. V lost 3 bases to trimming and J lost 7 bases; unmatched junction nucleotides: 8. This chain's CDR3 is CASSPRTSELHTQYF. The CDR3, as DNA: TGTGCCAGCTCACCGCGGACTAGCGAGCTACATACGCAGTATTTT.

This rearrangement joins TRBV12-5 to TRBJ2-7; D may be TRBD2 (5 bases). The germline CDR1 and CDR2 sequences are LGHNT and FRNRAP. V was shortened by 6 bases and J by 2 bases, with 11 bases between the two germline ends. The length of the CDR3 is 13 residues. CDR3 sequence: CASGRGWAYEQYF. In nucleotides, the CDR3 is TGTGCTAGTGGCCGCGGGTGGGCCTACGAGCAGTACTTC.

This clonotype was counted between two and nine times. This chain uses TRBV12-3 or TRBV12-4 with TRBJ2-5; weak D call: TRBD2 (6 bases). The length of the CDR3 is 13 residues. Trimming took off 3 bases at V and 3 bases at J, with 8 bases between the two ends. DNA of the CDR3: TGTGCCAGCAGTTTCAAGCGGGAAGAGACCCAGTACTTC. This gives the protein CASSFKREETQYF.

CDR3 coding DNA: TGCAGTGCTAGAGGCCTGGGCTTCAGCACAGATACGCAGTATTTT. Translating gives CSARGLGFSTDTQYF. The chain combines TRBV20-1 with TRBJ2-3; D is ambiguous. V dropped 1 base and J dropped 0 bases, with 11 bases sitting between them. This CDR3 is built from 15 residues. Germline V gene lookup returns CDR1 DFQATT and CDR2 SNEGSKA (reference sequence).

This clonotype has just a few counts. CDR3 loop: CASSESGGLAKNIQYF. The CDR3 coding sequence is TGTGCCAGCAGCGAATCAGGGGGGTTGGCCAAAAACATTCAGTACTTC. This rearrangement joins TRBV6-1 to TRBJ2-4, with D possibly TRBD1 on 7 matching bases. The length of the CDR3 is 16 residues. The V and J ends lost 6 bases and 1 base respectively, with 16 bases between them. Germline CDR1 is MNHNS and CDR2 is SASEGT.

The sample holds one count of this clonotype. The chain combines TRBV6-1 with TRBJ1-2; 7 positions agree with TRBD1. The length of the CDR3 is 16 residues. V shed 4 bases, J shed 0 bases, and the junction held 8 bases outside the gene matches. Per germline, CDR1 MNHNS and CDR2 SASEGT. DNA for the CDR3: TGTGCCAGCAGTGGAGAGGGGGCCCTAGCTAACTATGGCTACACCTTC. It codes for CASSGEGALANYGYTF.

V and J are TRBV4-2 and TRBJ2-5; 7 bases map to TRBD1. There are 16 residues in the CDR3. After removal of 0 bases from V and 2 bases from J, the junction contained 6 bases not matched to a gene. Germline V lookup: CDR1 LGHNA, CDR2 YNFKEQ. The CDR3 is CASSQEDFRGQETQYF. The DNA of the CDR3 is TGTGCCAGCAGCCAAGAGGACTTCAGGGGGCAAGAGACCCAGTACTTC.

This clonotype came up a few times. The chain links TRBV28 to TRBJ2-7, with TRBD2 matching 7 bases. Germline-derived CDR1 and CDR2 are MDHEN and SYDVKM. With V trimmed by 8 bases and J by 1 base, 5 bases remained unmatched. The CDR3 is made up of 13 amino acids. DNA of the CDR3: TGTGCCAGCGCGGCGGGAGCTTCCTACGAGCAGTACTTC. Translated: CASAAGASYEQYF.

The CDR3 region has the DNA TGCAGTCCCCTCCAAGCGGGGACAGATACGCAGTATTTT. Protein: CSPLQAGTDTQYF. The V call is TRBV20-1, the J call TRBJ2-3; 7 bases are shared with TRBD2. The junction had 8 bases not matched to a gene; V was cut back by 8 bases and J by 3 bases. Germline assignment: CDR1 DFQATT and CDR2 SNEGSKA (reference sequence). The CDR3 has 13 residues.

This clonotype showed up just a few times. This chain connects TRBV6-2 or TRBV6-3 to TRBJ2-3; the match to TRBD2 covers 9 bases. Trimming took 11 bases from V and 1 from J; bases not matched to a gene: 4. Germline loops: CDR1 MNHEY, CDR2 SVGEGT. The CDR3 covers 13 residues. CDR3 residues: CAGRTSGTDTQYF. The CDR3 DNA sequence: TGTGCCGGGAGGACTAGCGGCACAGATACGCAGTATTTT.

The genes are TRBV6-5 and TRBJ1-2, with D unclear. Germline loops: CDR1 MNHEY, CDR2 SVGAGI. The V end lost 6 bases, the J end lost 1 base, and 6 bases lay between the germline ends. CDR3 length: 12 amino acids. CDR3 sequence (DNA): TGTGCCAGCAGAAATCTTAACTATGGCTACACCTTC. This translates into CASRNLNYGYTF.

V is TRBV5-1 and J is TRBJ2-3, with D maybe TRBD1 (6 bases). CDR1 and CDR2 (germline): SGHRS, YFSETQ. With 4 bases removed from V and 0 bases from J, the gap between germline ends came to 18 bases. The CDR3 loop spans 17 amino acids. The CDR3 nucleotides read TGCGCCAGCAGCCCACTGCTGACAGGAACTAGCACAGATACGCAGTATTTT. This gives the protein CASSPLLTGTSTDTQYF. Based on the CDR3 plus reference TRBV5-1 and TRBJ2-3, the full variable domain is KAGVTQTPRYLIKTRGQQVTLSCSPISGHRSVSWYQQTPGQGLQFLFEYFSETQRNKGNFPGRFSGRQFSNSRSEMNVSTLELGDSALYLCASSPLLTGTSTDTQYFGPGTRLTVL.

Only a few counts were recorded for this clonotype. V gene TRBV4-1 combines with J gene TRBJ2-7, with 13 bases identical to TRBD2. The length of the CDR3 is 16 residues. V lost 4 bases to trimming and J lost 6 bases; unmatched junction nucleotides: 9. CDR1 is MGHRA and CDR2 is YSYEKL in the germline V gene. In nucleotides, the CDR3 is TGCGCCAGCAGCCCTGGACTAGCGGGAGTATCGGGCGAGCAGTACTTC. Encoded protein: CASSPGLAGVSGEQYF.

This clonotype occurred a few times. The rearrangement links TRBV29-1 to TRBJ2-3; either TRBD1 or TRBD2 may supply D (7 bases each). V was pared by 6 bases and J by 5 bases, with 15 bases between. Germline assignment: CDR1 SQVTM and CDR2 ANQGSEA. The CDR3 covers 13 residues. In nucleotides, the CDR3 is TGCAGCGTGAGGGCAGGGGGGGGAGATACGCAGTATTTT. This gives the protein CSVRAGGGDTQYF.

This chain connects TRBV5-1 to TRBJ2-1; D might be TRBD1 or TRBD2, each matching 6 bases. The CDR3 consists of 15 residues. Between the trimmed V and J ends, which lost 0 bases and 6 bases, there was a span of 13 bases. CDR1 and CDR2 from the germline V gene are SGHRS and YFSETQ. CDR3 sequence (DNA): TGCGCCAGCAGCTTGGGGGGGGCCCCCAGCAATGAGCAGTTCTTC. The encoded protein is CASSLGGAPSNEQFF.